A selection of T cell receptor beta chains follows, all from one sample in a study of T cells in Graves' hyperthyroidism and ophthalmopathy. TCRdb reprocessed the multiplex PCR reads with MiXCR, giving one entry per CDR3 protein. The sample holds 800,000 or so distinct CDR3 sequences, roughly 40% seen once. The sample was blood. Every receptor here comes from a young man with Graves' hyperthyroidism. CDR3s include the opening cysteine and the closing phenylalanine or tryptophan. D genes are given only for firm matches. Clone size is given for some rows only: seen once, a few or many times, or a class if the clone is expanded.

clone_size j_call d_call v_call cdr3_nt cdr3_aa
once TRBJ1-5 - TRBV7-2 TGTGCCAGCAGCCAAGCGAATCGGGCTTTGGGGCCCCAGCATTTT CASSQANRALGPQHF
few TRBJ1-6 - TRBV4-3 TGCGCCAGCAGAGAGGGGGGAGGCTCACCCCTCCACTTT CASREGGGSPLHF
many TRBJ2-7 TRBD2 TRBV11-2 TGTGCCAGCAGCTTGTCCAGCGGGAAGGGGAACGAGCAGTACTTC CASSLSSGKGNEQYF
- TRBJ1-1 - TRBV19 TGTGCCAGTATAGGACGGGTTTTGGGCACTGAAGCTTTCTTT CASIGRVLGTEAFF
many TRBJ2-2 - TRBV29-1 TGCAGCGTGGCGGTGGCAGGGTCCACCGGGGAGCTGTTTTTT CSVAVAGSTGELFF
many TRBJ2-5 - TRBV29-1 TGCAGCGTTAAGAAACAGATCCAAGAGACCCAGTACTTC CSVKKQIQETQYF
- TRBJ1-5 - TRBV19 TGTGCCAGTAGATGGGGGTCAAATCAGCCCCAGCATTTT CASRWGSNQPQHF
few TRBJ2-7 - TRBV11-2 TGTGCCATTTCGGACAGAACCTACGAGCAGTACTTC CAISDRTYEQYF
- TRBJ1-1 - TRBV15 TGTGCCACCAGCAGTTACTCGTTCCCCCTGGACACTGAAGCTTTCTTT CATSSYSFPLDTEAFF
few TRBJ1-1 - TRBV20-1 TGCAGTGCTAGACCGGGGACCTCGGCGGTCACTGAAGCTTTCTTT CSARPGTSAVTEAFF
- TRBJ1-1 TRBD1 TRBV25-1 TGTGCCAGCTTAGGACAGGGGTTGACTGAAGCTTTCTTT CASLGQGLTEAFF
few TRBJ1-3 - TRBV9 TGTGCCAGCAGCGGCTCTTTTTCTGGAAACACCATATATTTT CASSGSFSGNTIYF
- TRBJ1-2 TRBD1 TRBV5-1 TGTGCCAGCGGGACCCGACAGGGGACAGGAGATGGCTACACCTTC CASGTRQGTGDGYTF
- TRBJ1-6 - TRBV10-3 TGTGCCACCGGGACGGCCCATAATTCACCCCTCCACTTT CATGTAHNSPLHF
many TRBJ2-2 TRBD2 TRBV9 TGTGCCAGCAGTCCCTCCCTTGGGACTAGCGGGTTCACCGGGGAGCTGTTTTTT CASSPSLGTSGFTGELFF
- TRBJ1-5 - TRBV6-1 TGTGCCATCAGTGAAGCGGGCCCCTTTAGCAATCAGCCCCAGCATTTT CAISEAGPFSNQPQHF
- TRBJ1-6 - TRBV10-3 TGTGCCATCCGGGGGCATTCACCCCTCCACTTT CAIRGHSPLHF
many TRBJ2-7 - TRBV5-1 TGCGCCAGCAGCTTTGGGACTTTCTACGAGCAGTACTTC CASSFGTFYEQYF
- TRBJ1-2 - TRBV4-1 TGCGCCAGCAGCTGGGGCGGAGCGGGCTACACCTTC CASSWGGAGYTF
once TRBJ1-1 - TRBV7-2 TGTGCCAGCAGCTTATGGTCTGGCGGGGTTAACACTGAAGCTTTCTTT CASSLWSGGVNTEAFF
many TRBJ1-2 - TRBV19 TGTGCCAGTAGTCAGGGGCGGACGTATGGCTACACCTTC CASSQGRTYGYTF
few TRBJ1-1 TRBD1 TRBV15 TGTGCCACCAGCACTCTTCTCGGGACAGGGGGCATCACTGAAGCTTTCTTT CATSTLLGTGGITEAFF
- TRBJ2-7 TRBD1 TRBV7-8 TGTGCCAGCAGTCTACCGGGACAGGGAGGAGAACTTCTACCCTACGAGCAGTACTTC CASSLPGQGGELLPYEQYF
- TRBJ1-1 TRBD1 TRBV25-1 TGTGCCAGCAAGCGGACAGGGCTGAACACTGAAGCTTTCTTT CASKRTGLNTEAFF
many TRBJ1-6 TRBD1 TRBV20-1 TGCAGTGCTAGAGTCCGACAGGGGGTGAATTCACCCCTCCACTTT CSARVRQGVNSPLHF
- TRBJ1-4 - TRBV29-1 TGCAGCGACGGGAGGAGTAATGAAAAACTGTTTTTT CSDGRSNEKLFF
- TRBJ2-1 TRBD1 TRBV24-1 TGTGCCACCAGTGATCCCGGGACAGGGCGGAATGAGCAGTTCTTC CATSDPGTGRNEQFF
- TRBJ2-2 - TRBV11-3 TGTGCCAGCAGCTCTATGATCGACACCGGGGAGCTGTTTTTT CASSSMIDTGELFF
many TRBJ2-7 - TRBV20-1 TGCAGTGCCCGACGACAGACCTACGAGCAGTACTTC CSARRQTYEQYF
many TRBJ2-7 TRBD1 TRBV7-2 TGTGCCAGCAGCCCGCCGGGACAGGGCTCCATAGACGAGCAGTACTTC CASSPPGQGSIDEQYF
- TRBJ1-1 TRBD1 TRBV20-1 TGCAGTGCCAGTCGAGGCGGGACAGGGAACACTGAAGCTTTCTTT CSASRGGTGNTEAFF
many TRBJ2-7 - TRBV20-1 TGCAGTGCTAGACGAGCAGGGTACGAGCAGTACTTC CSARRAGYEQYF
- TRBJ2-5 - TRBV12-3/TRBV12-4 TGTGCCAGCAGGCCCCCGGGGGGCGTAGAGACCCAGTACTTC CASRPPGGVETQYF
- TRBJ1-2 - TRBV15 TGTGCCACCAGCAGAGATCCAGGGTTTGGCTACACCTTC CATSRDPGFGYTF
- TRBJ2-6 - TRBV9 TGTGCCAGCAGCCAAGCCTGGAACCCCAGCTCTGGGGCCAACGTCCTGACTTTC CASSQAWNPSSGANVLTF
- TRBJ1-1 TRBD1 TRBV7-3 TGTGCCAGCAGCCCCCCCCGGGACAGGGTCGTTGGGCGCACTGAAGCTTTCTTT CASSPPRDRVVGRTEAFF